The 31 T cell receptor beta chains below all came from one sample that was sequenced in a study of T-cell reconstitution after alpha-beta-depleted transplantation in children (TCRdb year 2016). This specimen's treatment or condition label, per the study, means: allogeneic hematopoietic cell transplantation with graft depleted of TCRalphabeta T cells and CD19 B cells. Library method: PCR. Sequencing instrument: Illumina HiSeq 2500. TCR libraries were prepared with molecular barcoding, using unique molecular identifiers to normalize TCRbeta repertoire quantification. TCRdb applied fastp at Q25 and MiXCR to the public reads, then kept only in-frame beta chains. Each record represents a unique CDR3 protein, reported with the most common genes and DNA among its rows. Across this sample there are some 600,000 distinct CDR3 sequences, with roughly 13% seen only once. Clones ranked in the top ten supply around 2.2% of the sample.

The sample was PBMCs, mostly from graft donor cells, taken 360 days after TCRalphabeta/CD19-depleted stem cell transplant. Receptors originate from a male patient younger than 18 who had a stem cell transplant for acute myeloid leukemia, so the T cells may come from the graft donor.

This clonotype came up a few times. The chain is built from TRBV20-1 and TRBJ2-3, with a possible D match to TRBD2 (6 bases). In germline, CDR1 is DFQATT, CDR2 SNEGSKA (reference sequence). This CDR3 has 14 amino acids. Trimming took off 0 bases at V and 10 bases at J, with 17 bases between the two ends. CDR3: CSARDWFRELAQYF. In DNA form, the CDR3 reads TGCAGTGCTAGAGATTGGTTCCGGGAGTTGGCGCAGTATTTT.

The J gene is TRBJ2-7, the V gene TRBV28; 8 bases line up with TRBD1. Trimming took 3 bases from V and 1 from J; bases not matched to a gene: 11. The length of the CDR3 is 17 residues. CDR1 and CDR2 from the germline V gene are MDHEN and SYDVKM. The CDR3 region has the DNA TGTGCCAGCAGTTTTCCATCCGACAGGGGAAAATCCTACGAGCAGTACTTC. Translating gives CASSFPSDRGKSYEQYF.

This clonotype was detected ten times or more. The V call is TRBV6-2 or TRBV6-3, the J call TRBJ2-7; D unclear. This CDR3 contains 14 residues. V was trimmed by 2 bases and J by 0 bases, leaving 8 bases between them. CDR1 and CDR2 (germline): MNHEY, SVGEGT. CDR3: CASSYLASSYEQYF. For the CDR3, the DNA is TGTGCCAGCAGTTACCTCGCGAGCTCCTACGAGCAGTACTTC.

This clonotype was observed at least ten times. The V call is TRBV18, the J call TRBJ2-1, with D possibly being TRBD2 (5 bases). V was pared by 3 bases and J by 0 bases, with 9 bases between. Germline V gene sequence: CDR1 KGHSH, CDR2 LQKENI. CDR3 size: 15 residues. The CDR3 loop is CASSPRESSYNEQFF. In DNA form, the CDR3 reads TGTGCCAGCTCACCTAGGGAGAGCTCCTACAATGAGCAGTTCTTC.

The chain joins TRBV6-2 or TRBV6-3 to TRBJ1-2; D remains ambiguous. Between the trimmed V and J ends, which lost 8 bases and 4 bases, there was a span of 11 bases. From germline, CDR1 is MNHEY and CDR2 SVGEGT. This CDR3 comprises 12 residues. The CDR3 DNA sequence: TGTGCCAGCGGATTTGCAATCTATGGCTACACCTTC. It translates to CASGFAIYGYTF.

This clonotype has more than one count but fewer than ten. For the CDR3, the DNA is TGCAGCCCGACGCCGGCGACAGGGGATTACAATGAGCAGTTCTTC. Residues: CSPTPATGDYNEQFF. The chain combines TRBV29-1 with TRBJ2-1; 8 nucleotides agree with TRBD1. In germline, CDR1 is SQVTM, CDR2 ANQGSEA. The length of the CDR3 is 15 residues. The V gene end was trimmed by 8 bases and the J gene end by 4 bases; junction bases not matched to a gene: 13.

This clonotype turned up a few times. The V call is TRBV6-2 or TRBV6-3, the J call TRBJ1-2; TRBD1 agrees at 7 bases. Trimming took 6 bases from V and 4 from J; bases not matched to a gene: 11. This CDR3 is built from 15 residues. Per germline, CDR1 MNHEY and CDR2 SVGEGT. The CDR3 bases are TGTGCCAGCAGGACGGGGGGACAGATCTTCTATGGCTACACCTTC. It yields the protein CASRTGGQIFYGYTF.

This clonotype appeared a few times. The chain joins TRBV9 to TRBJ2-7; no clear D gene. Germline loops: CDR1 SGDLS, CDR2 YYNGEE. This CDR3 has 15 amino acids. V dropped 0 bases and J dropped 0 bases, with 10 bases sitting between them. CDR3 nucleotides: TGTGCCAGCAGCGTAGGAGGAGAGGCCTCCTACGAGCAGTACTTC. Translation gives CASSVGGEASYEQYF.

The rearrangement joins TRBV24-1 to TRBJ2-1; D could derive from TRBD1 or TRBD2 (5 bases each). Trimming shortened V by 0 bases and J by 13 bases, and 15 bases separated the two germline ends. The CDR3 loop spans 14 amino acids. CDR1 KGHDR and CDR2 SFDVKD come from the germline V gene. Here the CDR3 DNA reads TGTGCCACCAGTGATTTGACCGGGACCACACCCCAGTTCTTC. It specifies CATSDLTGTTPQFF.

Only a few counts were recorded for this clonotype. The chain recombines TRBV28 with TRBJ1-6; 7 positions match TRBD1. There are 16 residues in the CDR3. The germline V gene has CDR1 MDHEN and CDR2 SYDVKM. V was clipped by 5 bases and J by 8 bases; unmatched bases: 12. For the CDR3, the DNA is TGTGCCAGCAGTACACCACAGGGGACGTTGGATTCACCCCTCCACTTT. Translated, it gives CASSTPQGTLDSPLHF.

The chain carries TRBV20-1 and TRBJ2-7; D possibly corresponds to TRBD1 (6 bases). Germline V gives CDR1 DFQATT, CDR2 SNEGSKA (reference sequence). The CDR3 covers 12 residues. Trimming took off 3 bases at V and 5 bases at J, with 11 bases between the two ends. The CDR3 reads CSASWQGNEQYF. The CDR3 bases are TGCAGTGCTAGTTGGCAGGGGAACGAGCAGTACTTC.

This clonotype was detected only a few times. The J gene is TRBJ2-7, the V gene TRBV15; 13 bases line up with TRBD2. After removal of 5 bases from V and 5 bases from J, the junction contained 9 bases not matched to a gene. The CDR3 sequence is 16 residues long. Germline V CDR1 and CDR2: LNHNV, YYDKDF (reference sequence). This CDR3 is CATSGILAGGVNEQYF. The DNA of the CDR3 is TGTGCCACCAGCGGAATACTAGCGGGAGGGGTGAACGAGCAGTACTTC. Combining the CDR3 with reference TRBV15 and TRBJ2-7 gives the whole variable domain DAMVIQNPRYQVTQFGKPVTLSCSQTLNHNVMYWYQQKSSQAPKLLFHYYDKDFNNEADTPDNFQSRRPNTSFCFLDIRSPGLGDTAMYLCATSGILAGGVNEQYFGPGTRLTVT.

This clonotype was detected a few times. The V gene is TRBV5-1, the J gene TRBJ2-1; D is unclear. This CDR3 spans 17 amino acids. Between the trimmed V and J ends, which lost 0 bases and 4 bases, there was a span of 17 bases. Germline V CDR1 and CDR2: SGHRS, YFSETQ. CDR3 amino acids: CASSLGLIISGYNEQFF. The CDR3, as DNA: TGCGCCAGCAGCTTGGGGCTGATTATTTCAGGATACAATGAGCAGTTCTTC.

In this sample, this clonotype turned up many times. This sequence joins TRBV12-3 or TRBV12-4 and TRBJ2-7; D tentatively reads TRBD1 or TRBD2 (5 bases each). This CDR3 has 14 amino acids. Trimming stripped 5 bases from V and 2 bases from J, with 13 bases between. CDR3 sequence: CASSPGTPTYEQYF. Written as DNA, the CDR3 is TGTGCCAGCAGTCCCGGGACGCCTACCTACGAGCAGTACTTC.

This clonotype was picked up a small number of times. The chain is built from TRBV20-1 and TRBJ2-1; the D gene is possibly TRBD1 (8 bases). V was trimmed by 5 bases and J by 7 bases, leaving 27 bases between them. Germline assignment: CDR1 DFQATT and CDR2 SNEGSKA (reference sequence). This CDR3 spans 17 amino acids. The CDR3 reads CSAVGQGAIGRLNEQFF. For the CDR3, the DNA is TGCAGTGCTGTCGGGCAGGGGGCAATCGGGAGGTTGAATGAGCAGTTCTTC.

The genes are TRBV11-2 and TRBJ2-2; tentatively, D is TRBD1 (5 bases). Trimming took off 3 bases at V and 2 bases at J, with 10 bases between the two ends. The CDR3 is 15 amino acids. In germline, CDR1 is SGHAT, CDR2 FQNNGV. CDR3 amino acids: CASSFRTRNTGELFF. The CDR3 coding sequence is TGTGCCAGCAGCTTTAGGACACGAAACACCGGGGAGCTGTTTTTT.

This clonotype is a singleton in its sample. A much larger clone lies a single base off, so this may be a read error. The chain employs TRBV7-9 and TRBJ2-3; 7 nucleotides line up with TRBD2. CDR1 and CDR2 from the germline V gene are SEHNR and FQNEAQ (reference sequence). With 0 bases clipped from V and 2 bases from J, the junction kept 2 bases outside the gene matches. This CDR3 comprises 15 residues. The CDR3 is CASSLAGGFTDTQYF. The CDR3 coding sequence is TGTGCCAGCAGCTTAGCGGGAGGGTTCACAGATACGCAGTATTTT.

This clonotype was observed many times. The J gene is TRBJ2-2, the V gene TRBV10-3; D possibly corresponds to TRBD1 (6 bases). V lost 4 bases and J lost 4, with 13 bases in between. This CDR3 spans 15 amino acids. In germline, CDR1 is ENHRY, CDR2 SYGVKD. CDR3 in DNA: TGTGCCATCAGTGTTGGGCGAGGGGGCACCGGGGAGCTGTTTTTT. This encodes CAISVGRGGTGELFF.

This clonotype occurred a few times. The rearrangement joins TRBV6-5 to TRBJ2-5; 8 bases fit TRBD2. The CDR3 runs to 15 residues. V lost 4 bases and J lost 6; bases outside the gene matches: 10. In germline, CDR1 is MNHEY, CDR2 SVGAGI. CDR3 nucleotide sequence: TGTGCCAGCAGTTCGGTCGAAGCGGGAGCAAAGACCCAGTACTTC. Amino acid sequence: CASSSVEAGAKTQYF.

This clonotype was seen a few times. J is TRBJ2-2 and V is TRBV12-3 or TRBV12-4; 7 positions match TRBD2. V shed 6 bases and J 4 bases; nucleotides not matched to a gene: 5. The CDR3 has 14 residues. CDR3 coding DNA: TGTGCCAGCAGAAGGACTAGACCCACCGGGGAGCTGTTTTTT. Amino acid sequence: CASRRTRPTGELFF.

This chain uses TRBV10-3 with TRBJ2-5; 8 bases are shared with TRBD1. Unmatched junction bases numbered 11, after V lost 6 bases and J lost 5 bases. The CDR3 totals 15 residues. Germline assignment: CDR1 ENHRY and CDR2 SYGVKD. The CDR3: CAISPVRGRTETQYF. Written as DNA, the CDR3 is TGTGCCATCAGCCCGGTCAGGGGGCGTACGGAGACCCAGTACTTC.

This clonotype appeared a few times. This chain uses TRBV7-6 with TRBJ1-1; TRBD1 agrees at 7 bases. Germline trimming cut 5 bases from V and 2 bases from J; bases unmatched to any gene: 5. The CDR3 loop spans 14 amino acids. The germline V gene encodes CDR1 SGHVS and CDR2 FNYEAQ. The CDR3 reads CASSLRDRNTEAFF. CDR3 coding DNA: TGTGCCAGCAGCCTCCGGGACAGAAACACTGAAGCTTTCTTT.

This clonotype has a count of ten or more. This sequence joins TRBV14 and TRBJ2-7; D not certain. Trimming took off 5 bases at V and 2 bases at J, with 16 bases between the two ends. Germline loops: CDR1 SGHDN, CDR2 FVKESK. There are 15 residues in the CDR3. The chain's CDR3 is CASSSRGSQPYEQYF. The CDR3 DNA reads TGTGCCAGCAGCTCCCGCGGTAGCCAGCCCTACGAGCAGTACTTC.

The chain carries TRBV20-1 and TRBJ2-2; no firm D call. The CDR3 is 13 residues long. The germline V and J ends were trimmed by 3 bases and 4 bases, with 9 bases remaining between them. CDR1 is DFQATT, CDR2 SNEGSKA, per germline (reference sequence). In DNA form, the CDR3 reads TGCAGTGCTAGCAACCCACCCACCGGGGAGCTGTTTTTT. It yields the protein CSASNPPTGELFF.

J is TRBJ2-1 and V is TRBV4-3; 10 bases line up with TRBD2. This CDR3 comprises 19 residues. The V and J ends lost 0 bases and 0 bases, in that order; junction bases with no gene match: 8. Per the germline V gene, CDR1 is LGHNA and CDR2 is YSLEER. CDR3 loop: CASSQDLAGGLSSYNEQFF. The CDR3 bases are TGCGCCAGCAGCCAAGATTTAGCGGGAGGTTTGAGCTCCTACAATGAGCAGTTCTTC.

This clonotype came up a few times. The chain joins TRBV20-1 to TRBJ2-7; either TRBD1 or TRBD2 may fit D (5 bases each). This CDR3 region has 13 residues. V dropped 3 bases and J dropped 3 bases, with 12 bases sitting between them. The germline gives CDR1 DFQATT, CDR2 SNEGSKA (reference sequence). CDR3 region: CSARVVGVYEQYF. The CDR3 DNA follows: TGCAGTGCTAGGGTTGTGGGGGTCTACGAGCAGTACTTC.

The V gene is TRBV28, the J gene TRBJ2-6; D might be TRBD1 (6 bases). Germline CDR1 is MDHEN and CDR2 is SYDVKM. V was trimmed by 4 bases and J by 0 bases, leaving 13 bases between them. The CDR3 totals 17 residues. CDR3 sequence: CASSSRDNFSGANVLTF. CDR3 DNA sequence: TGTGCCAGCAGTTCGAGGGACAACTTCTCTGGGGCCAACGTCCTGACTTTC.

This clonotype was observed many times. The CDR3 DNA is TGCGCCAGCAGCCGTAATAGCGGGAGGTACACCGGGGAGCTGTTTTTT. Its protein is CASSRNSGRYTGELFF. The genes are TRBV4-3 and TRBJ2-2; 10 bases map to TRBD2. The germline gives CDR1 LGHNA, CDR2 YSLEER. CDR3 length: 16 residues. After removal of 4 bases from V and 3 bases from J, the junction contained 5 bases not matched to a gene.

A single count supports this clonotype. The chain joins TRBV7-3 to TRBJ2-3, with D possibly being TRBD2 (5 bases). This CDR3 contains 16 residues. Trimming cost V 5 bases and J 0 bases, with 15 bases left between them. Germline V gene data show CDR1 as SGHTA and CDR2 as FQGTGA. The CDR3 sequence is CASSPDSGISTDTQYF. The DNA for the CDR3 is TGTGCCAGCAGCCCCGATTCGGGGATTAGCACAGATACGCAGTATTTT.

V is TRBV18 and J is TRBJ2-7; D possibly uses TRBD1 or TRBD2 (5 bases each). Germline-derived CDR1 and CDR2 are KGHSH and LQKENI. V lost 2 bases and J lost 4, with 12 bases in between. The CDR3 length is 14 residues. The CDR3 here is CASSPEGSWYEQYF. As DNA, the CDR3 is TGTGCCAGCTCACCAGAGGGGAGCTGGTACGAGCAGTACTTC.

CDR3 sequence: CASSDRGLAGFNEQFF. The CDR3 nucleotides read TGTGCCAGCAGCGACCGAGGACTAGCGGGATTCAATGAGCAGTTCTTC. This chain joins TRBV6-4 and TRBJ2-1; TRBD2 matches 12 bases. The CDR3 has 16 amino acids. The germline V gene has CDR1 MRHNA and CDR2 SNTAGT. V lost 6 bases, J lost 6 bases, and 9 bases stayed unmatched.